This section outlines one T cell receptor beta chain sequence together with its context. TCRdb used MiXCR to reprocess the 5' RACE reads, holding one entry per CDR3 protein. The data show approximately 700,000 distinct CDR3 sequences, about 20% seen once. This sample is part of a study of identical twins. CDR1 is LGHNA and CDR2 is YSLEER in the germline V gene. The ends were cut back, 1 base at V and 7 bases at J, with 22 bases in the middle. The CDR3 runs to 17 residues. Every sampled donor was Caucasian and healthy. These same records also appear under a second study, on T cells expressing NK-cell markers.

V is TRBV4-3 and J is TRBJ1-2; unclear D gene. The receptor's source is a woman under 30 in good health. The sample taken for sequencing was PBMCs. CDR3 nucleotides: TGCGCCAGCAGCCAAGCGACTTCTGGTTCGACCCTCGGTGGCTACACCTTC. Protein: CASSQATSGSTLGGYTF.